Listed below are T cell receptor beta chains from one sample, sequenced in a study of human T cells and chemical hapten exposure. Each CDR3 protein is one row after TCRdb ran MiXCR on the RACE reads. The table has 73,000 or so distinct CDR3 sequences, around 7.9% seen once. The sequencing used whole blood, collected in connection with sensitization to the hapten diphenylcyclopropenone (DPC). These TCRs come from a woman between 45 and 60 years old with alopecia areata. Some clones in this sample may be carry-over from other donors' samples. The CDR3 runs from the conserved cysteine through the conserved F or W. A D gene is named only where the DNA matches it firmly. Size values are once, few and many counts, or a class for expanded clones, and some rows have none.

-	TRBV2	few	14	TRBJ2-7	CASSTGGGTYEQYF	TGTGCCAGCAGTACTGGTGGGGGGACCTACGAGCAGTACTTC
-	TRBV12-3/TRBV12-4	many	15	TRBJ1-3	CASSLSGSSGNTIYF	TGTGCCAGCAGTTTATCCGGGAGCTCTGGAAACACCATATATTTT
-	TRBV29-1	-	11	TRBJ1-1	CSGKVDTEAFF	TGCAGCGGAAAGGTGGACACTGAAGCTTTCTTT
-	TRBV12-3/TRBV12-4	few	14	TRBJ1-1	CASSSGGAGAEAFF	TGTGCCAGCAGTTCAGGAGGGGCGGGCGCTGAAGCTTTCTTT
-	TRBV5-1	-	13	TRBJ2-1	CASSPNNNNEQFF	TGCGCCAGCAGCCCTAATAACAACAATGAGCAGTTCTTC
-	TRBV13	once	12	TRBJ2-3	CASSLGRGGQYF	TGTGCCAGCAGCTTGGGCCGAGGCGGGCAGTATTTT
TRBD1	TRBV29-1	-	12	TRBJ2-5	CSANRGRETQYF	TGCAGCGCTAACAGGGGGCGAGAGACCCAGTACTTC
TRBD1	TRBV12-5	many	15	TRBJ1-2	CASGVRDSGHYGYTF	TGTGCTAGTGGTGTACGGGACAGTGGCCACTATGGCTACACCTTC
TRBD1	TRBV30	-	14	TRBJ1-5	CAWSLGQGSQPQHF	TGTGCCTGGAGTTTGGGACAGGGCAGCCAGCCCCAGCATTTT
TRBD2	TRBV20-1	few	17	TRBJ2-2	CSATGTSGRAGAGELFF	TGCAGTGCTACCGGGACTAGCGGGAGGGCCGGGGCCGGGGAGCTGTTTTTT
TRBD1	TRBV20-1	-	18	TRBJ2-3	CSARDPLSGDRPTDTQYF	TGCAGTGCTAGAGATCCCCTTTCCGGGGACAGACCCACAGATACGCAGTATTTT
-	TRBV28	many	14	TRBJ2-2	CASSRSSATGELFF	TGTGCCAGCAGTAGATCTAGCGCCACCGGGGAGCTGTTTTTT
TRBD2	TRBV10-3	-	14	TRBJ2-3	CAIRRGGDTDTQYF	TGTGCCATCAGGCGGGGGGGAGACACAGATACGCAGTATTTT
-	TRBV6-2/TRBV6-3	many	12	TRBJ1-1	CASSLANTEAFF	TGTGCCAGCAGCCTTGCGAACACTGAAGCTTTCTTT
TRBD2	TRBV13	few	16	TRBJ2-7	CASSFTSGSNPYEQYF	TGTGCCAGCAGCTTCACTAGCGGGAGTAACCCCTACGAGCAGTACTTC
-	TRBV12-3/TRBV12-4	few	15	TRBJ2-4	CASSLISLAKNIQYF	TGTGCCAGCAGTTTAATTTCTCTAGCCAAAAACATTCAGTACTTC
-	TRBV15	-	12	TRBJ2-7	CATSRDAGSEYF	TGTGCCACCAGCAGAGATGCAGGCTCTGAGTACTTC
-	TRBV7-2	few	15	TRBJ1-3	CASSAGDPSGNTIYF	TGTGCCAGCAGCGCGGGGGACCCTTCTGGAAACACCATATATTTT
TRBD1	TRBV7-9	few	16	TRBJ1-2	CASSQGTGIPNYGYTF	TGTGCCAGCAGCCAAGGGACAGGGATACCCAACTATGGCTACACCTTC
-	TRBV5-1	few	14	TRBJ2-5	CASSFLTGPGTQYF	TGCGCCAGCAGCTTCCTAACAGGGCCCGGGACCCAGTACTTC
-	TRBV27	-	13	TRBJ2-1	CASSLNSYNEQFF	TGTGCCAGCAGTTTAAACTCCTACAATGAGCAGTTCTTC
-	TRBV20-1	few	16	TRBJ1-2	CSAKPPTVGTNYGYTF	TGCAGTGCTAAACCCCCTACTGTAGGGACTAACTATGGCTACACCTTC
-	TRBV5-1	many	17	TRBJ1-2	CASSLRASGSWDYGYTF	TGCGCCAGCAGCTTACGAGCTTCCGGTTCTTGGGACTATGGCTACACCTTC
-	TRBV10-1	-	13	TRBJ1-1	CASRSGQFTEAFF	TGCGCCAGCAGATCCGGACAGTTCACTGAAGCTTTCTTT
TRBD1	TRBV19	-	15	TRBJ1-4	CASSQGARKNEKLFF	TGTGCCAGTAGTCAGGGGGCGAGGAAAAATGAAAAACTGTTTTTT
-	TRBV5-1	many	12	TRBJ1-4	CASSLAGEKLFF	TGCGCCAGCAGCTTGGCGGGCGAAAAACTGTTTTTT
TRBD1	TRBV20-1	few	14	TRBJ2-5	CSAREPTGGETQYF	TGCAGTGCTAGAGAACCGACAGGGGGGGAGACCCAGTACTTC
TRBD2	TRBV20-1	-	15	TRBJ2-3	CSLPGAGGHTDTQYF	TGCAGCCTTCCGGGGGCGGGAGGGCACACAGATACGCAGTATTTT
TRBD2	TRBV5-1	many	16	TRBJ2-1	CASSLAPPGLANEQFF	TGCGCCAGCAGCTTGGCGCCGCCGGGACTAGCCAATGAGCAGTTCTTC
-	TRBV4-1	many	15	TRBJ1-3	CASSPLWSSGNTIYF	TGCGCCAGCAGCCCCCTGTGGAGCTCTGGAAACACCATATATTTT
-	TRBV4-1	few	16	TRBJ1-6	CASSQDVSSYNSPLHF	TGCGCCAGCAGCCAAGATGTCAGCTCCTATAATTCACCCCTCCACTTT
TRBD2	TRBV27	once	15	TRBJ2-4	CASSFSPGTRNIQYF	TGTGCCAGCAGTTTCTCCCCCGGGACTAGAAACATTCAGTACTTC
-	TRBV6-4	-	13	TRBJ1-1	CASSDSFSTEAFF	TGTGCCAGCAGTGACTCGTTTTCCACTGAAGCTTTCTTT
-	TRBV12-3/TRBV12-4	-	14	TRBJ1-1	CASSLGGPNTEAFF	TGTGCCAGCAGTTTAGGAGGGCCTAACACTGAAGCTTTCTTT
-	TRBV5-1	few	14	TRBJ2-5	CASSLYLKWETQYF	TGCGCCAGCAGCTTGTACCTCAAGTGGGAGACCCAGTACTTC
-	TRBV29-1	-	11	TRBJ2-7	CSVSWGDEQYF	TGCAGCGTAAGTTGGGGGGACGAGCAGTACTTC
-	TRBV12-3/TRBV12-4	few	15	TRBJ2-1	CASSLYIPTDNEQFF	TGTGCCAGCAGTTTGTACATCCCCACGGACAATGAGCAGTTCTTC
-	TRBV13	few	15	TRBJ1-5	CASSTSGSAGQPQHF	TGTGCCAGCAGCACATCAGGGTCTGCGGGGCAGCCCCAGCATTTT
TRBD2	TRBV24-1	-	15	TRBJ2-3	CATGEASGGAQTQYF	TGTGCCACCGGAGAAGCTAGCGGGGGGGCGCAGACGCAGTATTTT
-	TRBV10-3	many	12	TRBJ1-1	CAISEGETEAFF	TGTGCCATCAGTGAGGGGGAGACTGAAGCTTTCTTT
-	TRBV20-1	-	14	TRBJ1-4	CSASPVGVGEKLFF	TGCAGTGCTAGTCCCGTCGGGGTGGGTGAAAAACTGTTTTTT
-	TRBV9	many	14	TRBJ2-5	CASSVGTVRETQYF	TGTGCCAGCAGCGTAGGTACAGTCCGGGAGACCCAGTACTTC
-	TRBV6-5	-	15	TRBJ2-7	CASSYSAPTDYEQYF	TGTGCCAGCAGTTACTCGGCCCCGACGGACTACGAGCAGTACTTC
-	TRBV20-1	many	12	TRBJ2-7	CSGSLLSYEQYF	TGCAGTGGGAGTCTGTTGTCCTACGAGCAGTACTTC
-	TRBV28	-	12	TRBJ1-1	CASSGSVTEAFF	TGTGCCAGCAGTGGTAGTGTGACTGAAGCTTTCTTT
TRBD1	TRBV6-5	many	14	TRBJ1-2	CASSYSDRAGGYTF	TGTGCCAGCAGTTACTCGGACAGGGCGGGTGGCTACACCTTC
-	TRBV12-3/TRBV12-4	-	14	TRBJ2-3	CASSLAMVSDTQYF	TGTGCCAGCAGTTTAGCCATGGTTTCAGATACGCAGTATTTT
TRBD1	TRBV27	-	13	TRBJ2-7	CASSFGRGYEQYF	TGTGCCAGCAGTTTCGGCAGGGGGTACGAGCAGTACTTC
TRBD1	TRBV5-4	-	14	TRBJ1-2	CASSHETGTFGYTF	TGTGCCAGCAGCCACGAGACAGGGACCTTTGGCTACACCTTC
-	TRBV19	-	15	TRBJ1-5	CASSRGREPNQPQHF	TGTGCCAGTAGTAGGGGTCGGGAGCCCAATCAGCCCCAGCATTTT
-	TRBV6-1	many	14	TRBJ2-1	CASIVQVSYNEQFF	TGTGCCAGCATCGTACAGGTGTCCTACAATGAGCAGTTCTTC
-	TRBV11-2	many	13	TRBJ1-1	CASSLAGGQKAFF	TGTGCCAGCAGCTTAGCCGGGGGCCAAAAGGCTTTCTTT
-	TRBV27	many	13	TRBJ2-7	CASSLDPSYEQYF	TGTGCCAGCAGCCTGGACCCTTCCTACGAGCAGTACTTC
-	TRBV10-1	few	15	TRBJ2-2	CASSDQGRNTGELFF	TGCGCCAGCAGTGACCAGGGGAGGAACACCGGGGAGCTGTTTTTT